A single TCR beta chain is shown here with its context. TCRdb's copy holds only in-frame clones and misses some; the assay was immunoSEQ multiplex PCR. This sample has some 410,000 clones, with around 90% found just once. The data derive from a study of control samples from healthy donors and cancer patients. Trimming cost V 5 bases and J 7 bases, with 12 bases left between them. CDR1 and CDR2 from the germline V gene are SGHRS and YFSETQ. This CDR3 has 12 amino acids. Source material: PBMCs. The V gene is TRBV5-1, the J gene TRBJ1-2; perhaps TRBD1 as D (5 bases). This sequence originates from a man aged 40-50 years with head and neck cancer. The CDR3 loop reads CASSDAGTGYTF. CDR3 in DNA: TGCGCCAGCAGTGACGCAGGGACTGGCTACACCTTC.